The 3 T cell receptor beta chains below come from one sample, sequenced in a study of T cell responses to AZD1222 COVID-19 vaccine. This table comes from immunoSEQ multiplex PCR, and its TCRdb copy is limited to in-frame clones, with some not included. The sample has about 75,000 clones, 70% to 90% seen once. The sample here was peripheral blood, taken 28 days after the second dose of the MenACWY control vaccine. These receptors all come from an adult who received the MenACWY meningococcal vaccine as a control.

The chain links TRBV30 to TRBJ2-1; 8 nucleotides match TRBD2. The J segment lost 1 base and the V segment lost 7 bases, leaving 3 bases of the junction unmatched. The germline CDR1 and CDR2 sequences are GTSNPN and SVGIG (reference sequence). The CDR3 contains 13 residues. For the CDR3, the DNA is TGTGCCTCCAGCGGGAGATCCTACAATGAGCAGTTCTTC. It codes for CASSGRSYNEQFF.

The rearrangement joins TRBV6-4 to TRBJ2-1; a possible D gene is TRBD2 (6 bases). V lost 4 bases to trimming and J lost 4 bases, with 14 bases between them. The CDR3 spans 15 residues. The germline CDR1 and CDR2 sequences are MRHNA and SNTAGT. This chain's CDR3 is CASSAGGYRYNEQFF. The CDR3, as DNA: TGTGCCAGCAGTGCCGGGGGATACCGTTACAATGAGCAGTTCTTC.

The CDR3, as DNA: TGTGCCTGGAGTGTACGAGGGCGCAGGGGAGGAGAAAAACTGTTTTTT. Translated, it gives CAWSVRGRRGGEKLFF. V gene TRBV30 combines with J gene TRBJ1-4; the D gene is possibly TRBD1 (6 bases). V lost 0 bases to trimming and J lost 8 bases, with 19 bases between them. The CDR3 runs 16 residues. Germline V gene lookup returns CDR1 GTSNPN and CDR2 SVGIG (reference sequence).